This is a list of T cell receptor beta chains from one sample in a study of shared clonotypes between healthy human individuals. Some clones are missing from TCRdb's copy, which holds only in-frame ones; the method was immunoSEQ multiplex PCR. The sample consists of just over 2,000,000 clones, 85% to 95% of them appearing once. The specimen sequenced was naive CD4+ T cells sorted from blood. These receptors originate from a man aged 18 to 35 in good health. The CDR3 runs from the conserved cysteine through the conserved F or W. The D gene is left open where the match is weak. The listing skips clone size in some rows; elsewhere it reads once, few, many or a size class.

TRBV5-1	NA	NA	TRBJ2-1	CASSSTRSNWDEQFF	TGCGCCAGCAGCTCGACTAGGTCGAATTGGGATGAGCAGTTCTTC
TRBV6-1	NA	NA	TRBJ1-6	CASSEQRTPNSPLHF	TGTGCCAGCAGTGAACAACGGACGCCTAATTCACCCCTCCACTTT
TRBV2	NA	NA	TRBJ2-5	CASSAVGGVLETQYF	TGTGCCAGCAGTGCAGTAGGGGGGGTTTTAGAGACCCAGTACTTC
TRBV11-2	NA	NA	TRBJ2-1	CASSLDRGTYNEQFF	TGTGCCAGCAGCTTAGATAGGGGTACCTACAATGAGCAGTTCTTC
TRBV2	TRBD1	NA	TRBJ1-1	CASSRDRGRGAEAFF	TGTGCCAGCAGTCGAGACAGGGGGCGAGGGGCTGAAGCTTTCTTT
TRBV25-1	NA	NA	TRBJ1-5	CASSEYGDLRPQHF	TGTGCCAGCAGTGAATACGGGGACCTTAGGCCCCAGCATTTT
TRBV10-3	NA	NA	TRBJ2-3	CAISGPGAITDTQYF	TGTGCCATCAGTGGTCCAGGGGCGATCACAGATACGCAGTATTTT
TRBV2	TRBD1	NA	TRBJ1-1	CASMGQMNTEAFF	TGTGCCAGTATGGGACAGATGAACACTGAAGCTTTCTTT
TRBV5-1	TRBD2	NA	TRBJ2-7	CASSLEPSGLSYEQYF	TGCGCCAGCAGCTTGGAGCCTAGCGGACTTTCCTACGAGCAGTACTTC
TRBV10-3	NA	NA	TRBJ1-5	CAISIDRSQPQHF	TGTGCCATCAGTATAGATAGGAGTCAGCCCCAGCATTTT
TRBV5-4	TRBD1	NA	TRBJ2-2	CASSLGTGVNTGELFF	TGTGCCAGCAGCCTAGGGACAGGGGTGAACACCGGGGAGCTGTTTTTT
TRBV29-1	NA	NA	TRBJ1-4	CSVAGFDATNEKLFF	TGCAGCGTTGCGGGTTTTGACGCAACTAATGAAAAACTGTTTTTT
TRBV2	TRBD1	NA	TRBJ2-7	CASSVVQGAGEQYF	TGTGCCAGCAGTGTGGTTCAGGGGGCGGGGGAGCAGTACTTC
TRBV30	NA	NA	TRBJ2-1	CAWSVQGRGYNEQFF	TGTGCCTGGAGTGTACAGGGTAGAGGGTACAATGAGCAGTTCTTC
TRBV29-1	TRBD1	NA	TRBJ2-7	CSVVMTGGREQYF	TGCAGCGTTGTAATGACAGGGGGCAGGGAGCAGTACTTC
TRBV7-9	NA	NA	TRBJ2-7	CASSRAGVKQYF	TGTGCCAGCAGCAGAGCCGGAGTCAAACAGTACTTC
TRBV11-2	TRBD2	NA	TRBJ2-5	CASSYRLAGGGETQYF	TGTGCCAGCAGCTACAGGCTAGCGGGGGGCGGGGAGACCCAGTACTTC
TRBV19	NA	few	TRBJ2-5	CASSIERGETQYF	TGTGCCAGTAGTATAGAGCGTGGTGAGACCCAGTACTTC
TRBV28	NA	NA	TRBJ1-2	CASSPRDRPLVGYTF	TGTGCCAGCAGTCCCCGCGACAGGCCCCTTGTCGGCTACACCTTC
TRBV25-1	NA	NA	TRBJ2-3	CASSEWLTGTADTQYF	TGTGCCAGCAGTGAATGGCTGACAGGGACTGCAGATACGCAGTATTTT
TRBV7-9	TRBD1	NA	TRBJ1-1	CASSQRPGTGMNTEAFF	TGTGCCAGCAGCCAACGTCCCGGGACAGGAATGAACACTGAAGCTTTCTTT
TRBV29-1	NA	NA	TRBJ2-3	CSVEGFADTQYF	TGCAGCGTTGAAGGGTTCGCAGATACGCAGTATTTT
TRBV28	NA	NA	TRBJ1-6	CASTITGTRGSPLHF	TGTGCCAGCACCATTACCGGGACAAGAGGTTCACCCCTCCACTTT
TRBV5-1	NA	NA	TRBJ1-6	CASSSTGSSYNSPLHF	TGCGCCAGCAGTTCCACAGGGAGCTCCTATAATTCACCCCTCCACTTT
TRBV11-3	NA	NA	TRBJ2-5	CASSRGSGETQYF	TGTGCCAGCAGCAGGGGGAGCGGGGAGACCCAGTACTTC
TRBV4-1	NA	NA	TRBJ2-1	CASSPIPSVAYNEQFF	TGCGCCAGCAGCCCCATACCCAGCGTGGCATACAATGAGCAGTTCTTC
TRBV14	NA	NA	TRBJ1-1	CASSQVQTNTEAFF	TGTGCCAGCAGCCAAGTTCAGACGAACACTGAAGCTTTCTTT
TRBV5-1	TRBD1	NA	TRBJ2-5	CASSLRDRGRETQYF	TGCGCCAGCAGCTTACGGGACAGGGGGCGAGAGACCCAGTACTTC
TRBV28	TRBD1	NA	TRBJ1-2	CASSNSGQGNYGYTF	TGTGCCAGCAGCAATTCCGGACAGGGCAACTATGGCTACACCTTC
TRBV10-2	NA	NA	TRBJ2-7	CASSKQGFHEQYF	TGCGCCAGCAGTAAACAGGGTTTCCACGAGCAGTACTTC
TRBV27	NA	once	TRBJ1-6	CASSSPSNSPLHF	TGTGCCAGCAGTTCCCCCAGTAATTCACCCCTCCACTTT
TRBV19	TRBD1	once	TRBJ1-1	CASTPGGEGAFF	TGTGCCAGTACCCCAGGGGGCGAAGGAGCTTTCTTT
TRBV6-5	TRBD2	NA	TRBJ2-7	CASSPLAGGGEQYF	TGTGCCAGCAGTCCCTTAGCGGGAGGGGGAGAGCAGTACTTC
TRBV4-1	NA	NA	TRBJ1-5	CASSLISGESNQPQHF	TGCGCCAGCAGCCTCATCTCAGGCGAGAGCAATCAGCCCCAGCATTTT
TRBV28	NA	few	TRBJ1-2	CASARRNWGHGYTF	TGTGCCAGCGCACGGCGGAACTGGGGCCATGGCTACACCTTC
TRBV6-1	NA	NA	TRBJ2-2	CASQILDTTGELFF	TGTGCCAGCCAAATTTTAGACACCACCGGGGAGCTGTTTTTT
TRBV6-1	NA	NA	TRBJ2-3	CASSQGDTSTDTQYF	TGTGCCAGCAGCCAAGGTGACACTAGCACAGATACGCAGTATTTT
TRBV5-1	TRBD1	NA	TRBJ2-2	CASRAGQGVSGELFF	TGCGCCAGCAGGGCGGGACAGGGGGTCAGCGGGGAGCTGTTTTTT
TRBV11-3	NA	NA	TRBJ2-3	CASSAYTDTQYF	TGTGCCAGCAGCGCCTACACAGATACGCAGTATTTT
TRBV4-1	NA	once	TRBJ1-6	CASSQERGRPLHF	TGCGCCAGCAGCCAAGAAAGGGGACGGCCCCTCCACTTT
TRBV27	NA	NA	TRBJ2-3	CASGWSTDTQYF	TGTGCCAGCGGATGGAGCACAGATACGCAGTATTTT
TRBV25-1	TRBD2	NA	TRBJ2-7	CARQGLAGGISYEQYF	TGTGCCAGGCAGGGACTAGCGGGAGGAATCTCCTACGAGCAGTACTTC